This TCR beta chain appears in the sequencing data of a study of shared clonotypes between healthy human individuals. Findings of the study overall: Limitation of the genetic and exposure-history diversity represented came from the few donors. Memory subsets had estimated richness that was generally smaller than that of naive subsets. Rarefaction revealed incomplete sorted-subset sequencing despite large depth.

Positively selected for CCR7, the CD45RO-negative cells used as naive CD8 cells excluded terminally differentiated effector memory CD45RA+ cells. Comment on this clone: Its antigen is not identified.

CDR1 and CDR2 (germline): LNHNV, YYDKDF (reference sequence). V was clipped by 8 bases and J by 8 bases, with 18 bases between them. The CDR3 consists of 14 residues. Data came from immunoSEQ multiplex PCR; TCRdb stores just in-frame clones and leaves some out. Here the sample spans about 2.1 million clones, around 93% being singletons. The rearrangement uses TRBV15 and TRBJ1-4, with unresolved D. This clonotype originated in a man between 18 and 35 years old in good health. Some clones in this sample may be carry-over from other donors' samples. Material for sequencing was naive CD8+ T cells from PBMCs. The DNA for the CDR3 is TGTGCCACCGCGACGGTCTTCCTTGGGGAAAAACTGTTTTTT. This sequence encodes CATATVFLGEKLFF. The variable domain in full, completed from reference TRBV15 and TRBJ1-4, reads DAMVIQNPRYQVTQFGKPVTLSCSQTLNHNVMYWYQQKSSQAPKLLFHYYDKDFNNEADTPDNFQSRRPNTSFCFLDIRSPGLGDTAMYLCATATVFLGEKLFFGSGTQLSVL.